The source of this TCR beta chain is a study of HIV-infected children after antiretroviral therapy interruption. Study context: Children's median ages were roughly 9.7 years and 8 years by group. Interruption-arm samples span weeks 0, 12, interruption end (24 or 48), and about 3 years post-study. Weeks 0, 48 and 150 were sampled under continuous treatment.

A 3' RACE protocol on RNA, with unique molecular identifiers, produced the TCR library. From the 3' RACE reads, TCRdb called clonotypes with MiXCR, one entry per CDR3 protein. Altogether 70,000 to 90,000 distinct CDR3 sequences are present, 6.9% being singletons, with the ten largest covering 0.85% to 1.3%. Germline V gene data show CDR1 as SGHTA and CDR2 as FQGTGA. CDR3 length equals 13 residues. V gave up 0 bases and J gave up 7 bases, with 4 bases separating them. Overall study findings and caveats: Minor non-naive CD45RA+ populations, like EMRA or stem memory, might contaminate naive sorts.

This clonotype came up many times. Its specificity is not known. The treatment was: PENTA 11 planned treatment interruption arm or continuous ART arm. Sequenced material: CD45RA+ CD4+ T cells from PBMCs, pooled from several time points, taken from a donor given antiretroviral therapy, either interrupted or continuous. Subset denoted: naive CD4+ CD45RA+ CD45RO- T cells. The receptor was isolated from a pool of human donors with HIV. The chain couples TRBV7-3 to TRBJ1-6; no clear D gene. The CDR3 loop reads CASSLTANSPLHF. In nucleotides, the CDR3 is TGTGCCAGCAGCTTAACGGCAAATTCACCCCTCCACTTT.